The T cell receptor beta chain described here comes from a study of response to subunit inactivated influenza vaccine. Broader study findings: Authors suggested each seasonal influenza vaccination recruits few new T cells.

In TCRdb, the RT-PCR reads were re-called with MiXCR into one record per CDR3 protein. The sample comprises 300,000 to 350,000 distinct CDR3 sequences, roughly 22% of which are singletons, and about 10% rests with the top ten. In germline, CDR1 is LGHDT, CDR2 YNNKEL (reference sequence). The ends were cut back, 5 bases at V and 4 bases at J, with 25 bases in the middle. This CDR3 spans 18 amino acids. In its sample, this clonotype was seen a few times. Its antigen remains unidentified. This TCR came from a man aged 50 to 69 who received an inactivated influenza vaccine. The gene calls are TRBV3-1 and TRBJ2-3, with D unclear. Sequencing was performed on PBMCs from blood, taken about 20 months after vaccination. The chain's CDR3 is CASSKFGSTTNRADTQYF. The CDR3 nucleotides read TGTGCCAGCAGCAAATTCGGCAGCACCACGAATAGGGCAGATACGCAGTATTTT.